Listed below are T cell receptor beta chains from one sample, sequenced in a study of cytomegalovirus exposure and HLA in healthy donors. Only in-frame clones appear in the TCRdb table, and some are missing; sequencing was by immunoSEQ multiplex PCR. The sample has roughly 80,000 clones; over 70% are singletons. The sequenced sample was PBMCs. These receptors all stem from a male donor in good health and CMV-seronegative. Both conserved end residues are trimmed from each CDR3.

j_gene,v_gene,CDR3aa
TRBJ1-4,TRBV2,ASNSQGAQDEKLF
TRBJ2-5,TRBV5-1,ASSLSHGQQETQY
TRBJ2-3,TRBV9,ASSVDGSTDTQY
TRBJ2-7,TRBV4-1,ASSPGGYEQY
TRBJ1-5,TRBV10-1,ASFRQGASQPQH
TRBJ2-3,TRBV5-4,ASSLGGGAIADTQY
TRBJ1-4,TRBV6-1,ASRDRARFEKLF
TRBJ2-7,TRBV7-2,ASSLEGQGLGEQY
TRBJ1-2,TRBV6-1,ASSDVSGVGGYT
TRBJ2-2,TRBV28,ASSTGDTGELF
TRBJ2-1,TRBV19,ASTQQTSGNEQF
TRBJ2-7,TRBV2,ASRPQGAHYEQY
TRBJ2-5,TRBV7-2,ASSLTGGGQETQY
TRBJ2-5,TRBV2,ASSFRRAVETQY
TRBJ2-3,TRBV27,ASSPAGGTQY
TRBJ1-2,TRBV29-1,SVFTAALGGYP
TRBJ2-7,TRBV7-9,ASTAVGAADEQY
TRBJ1-1,TRBV4-1,ASSPTRTTEAF
TRBJ1-1,TRBV7-2,ASTGDRGRTEAF
TRBJ2-3,TRBV5-1,ASSFSSLAGYTDTQY
TRBJ2-1,TRBV4-1,ASSHGRGTSYNEQF
TRBJ1-1,TRBV7-9,ASSLIGRPNTEAF